Listed below are T cell receptor beta chains from one sample, sequenced in a study of early T cells in non-severe SARS-CoV-2 infection. TCRdb analysed the 5' RACE reads with MiXCR anew, one entry per CDR3 protein. Of 40,000 to 55,000 distinct CDR3 sequences listed, 4% are singletons. Specimen: whole blood. The receptors were gathered from an adult who was a healthcare worker with PCR-confirmed SARS-CoV-2 infection or an uninfected control (not recorded which). CDR3s include the opening cysteine and the closing phenylalanine or tryptophan. A D gene is named only where the DNA matches it firmly. A row's size may be missing; if present it is once, few, many or a size class.

many	-	TRBV18	TRBJ1-1	CASSPIALQNTEAFF	TGTGCCAGCTCACCAATCGCGCTTCAGAACACTGAAGCTTTCTTT
many	-	TRBV6-6	TRBJ1-2	CASSSTGRRSAYGYTF	TGTGCCAGCAGTTCGACGGGACGCCGGAGTGCCTATGGCTACACCTTC
many	TRBD2	TRBV4-1	TRBJ2-5	CASSSGKALFVTQYF	TGCGCCAGCAGTAGCGGGAAGGCTTTATTTGTGACCCAGTACTTC
many	TRBD2	TRBV29-1	TRBJ2-1	CSELAGENEQFF	TGCAGCGAACTAGCGGGAGAAAATGAGCAGTTCTTC
many	TRBD2	TRBV20-1	TRBJ2-7	CSAHPGGGYEQYF	TGCAGTGCCCATCCTGGCGGGGGCTACGAGCAGTACTTC
many	-	TRBV10-3	TRBJ2-3	CAISESGRGTTDTQYF	TGTGCCATCAGTGAGTCTGGTCGGGGAACCACAGATACGCAGTATTTT
many	-	TRBV5-5	TRBJ1-3	CASSPGGQIFFGNTIYF	TGTGCCAGCAGCCCTGGGGGGCAGATCTTTTTCGGAAACACCATATATTTT
many	TRBD1	TRBV18	TRBJ2-1	CASSPLGQVNEQFF	TGTGCCAGCTCACCCCTGGGACAGGTAAATGAGCAGTTCTTC
many	-	TRBV9	TRBJ2-2	CASSVNSGFTGELFF	TGTGCCAGCAGCGTAAATTCAGGGTTCACCGGGGAGCTGTTTTTT
many	-	TRBV7-2	TRBJ2-5	CASNAGIQETQYF	TGTGCCAGCAACGCGGGGATACAAGAGACCCAGTACTTC
many	TRBD2	TRBV7-2	TRBJ2-3	CASVQRGFITDTQYF	TGTGCCAGCGTACAGCGGGGGTTTATCACAGATACGCAGTATTTT
-	-	TRBV28	TRBJ2-1	CASSFRGLNEQFF	TGTGCCAGCAGTTTTCGGGGCTTGAATGAGCAGTTCTTC
many	TRBD1	TRBV14	TRBJ1-4	CASSQDGQGLRGEKLFF	TGTGCCAGCAGCCAAGACGGACAGGGACTGCGGGGGGAAAAACTGTTTTTT
many	TRBD1	TRBV11-2	TRBJ1-6	CASSTGQGNSPLHF	TGTGCCAGCAGCACGGGACAGGGGAATTCACCCCTCCACTTT
many	TRBD1	TRBV6-2/TRBV6-3	TRBJ2-1	CASSPTGIEQFF	TGTGCCAGCAGTCCGACAGGGATTGAGCAGTTCTTC
many	-	TRBV20-1	TRBJ2-1	CSARAIHAGDFLEQFF	TGCAGTGCTAGAGCTATACATGCGGGTGATTTTCTTGAGCAGTTCTTC
many	TRBD1	TRBV28	TRBJ1-5	CASSRTGVDSNQPQHF	TGTGCCAGCAGCCGCACAGGGGTGGATAGCAATCAGCCCCAGCATTTT
-	-	TRBV6-5	TRBJ1-1	CASSYGGEGAFF	TGTGCCAGCAGTTACGGAGGCGAGGGAGCTTTCTTT
-	-	TRBV20-1	TRBJ2-1	CSARDTLAGNEQFF	TGCAGTGCTAGAGATACACTAGCAGGCAATGAGCAGTTCTTC
many	-	TRBV3-1	TRBJ2-1	CASGRRGVHEQFF	TGTGCCAGCGGTCGAAGAGGGGTTCATGAGCAGTTCTTC
many	TRBD1	TRBV20-1	TRBJ2-1	CSAREDRGSYNEQFF	TGCAGTGCTAGAGAAGACAGGGGGAGTTACAATGAGCAGTTCTTC
many	TRBD2	TRBV10-3	TRBJ2-1	CAISDVASGRASNEQFF	TGTGCCATCAGTGATGTGGCTAGCGGGAGGGCCAGCAATGAGCAGTTCTTC
many	TRBD1	TRBV27	TRBJ2-1	CASSGQGLRFAYNEQFF	TGTGCCAGCAGCGGACAGGGCCTAAGGTTCGCCTACAATGAGCAGTTCTTC
many	TRBD2	TRBV6-6	TRBJ2-7	CASRRLAGPYEQYF	TGTGCCAGCCGACGACTAGCGGGGCCCTACGAGCAGTACTTC
few	-	TRBV20-1	TRBJ2-5	CSARDPQGGPIETQYF	TGCAGTGCTAGAGACCCCCAGGGGGGCCCAATCGAGACCCAGTACTTC
many	-	TRBV24-1	TRBJ1-2	CATSAPEGGRNGYTF	TGTGCCACCAGTGCCCCCGAGGGGGGGCGGAATGGCTACACCTTC
many	-	TRBV13	TRBJ1-1	CASSWGTEAFF	TGTGCCAGCAGCTGGGGCACTGAAGCTTTCTTT
many	-	TRBV6-1	TRBJ2-3	CASSEQDAREGYF	TGTGCCAGCAGTGAGCAGGACGCCCGTGAGGGGTATTTT